Included here is one TCR beta chain sequence, with context. Its specific antigen is unknown. Base-call qualities are not available, and no considerably larger clone is one nucleotide away. This specimen belongs to a study of shared clonotypes between healthy human individuals (dated by TCRdb to the early 2020s). Regarding the complete study: The cohort included a few men and a couple of women between 18 and 49 years of age. For each donor, CD4 naive and CD4 memory were each run on three plates, CD8 naive on two plates, and CD8 memory on one plate. To increase sequencing depth and limit assay-specific biases, TCR repertoire library preparation and sequencing were carried out by different laboratories using diverse techniques. To estimate repertoire size and how much clonotypes are shared between individuals, the study performed deep sequencing of blood TCR repertoires from about five healthy adults. Per donor, leukapheresis produced somewhere between about 0.94 and 9 billion PBMCs. Overall study outcomes, separate from this receptor: Naive subsets generally had larger estimated clonotype richness than memory subsets did. Compared with non-shared clonotypes, clonotypes shared by all four sorted-subset donors had higher generation probabilities. Roughly 5.2% of naive CD4, around 3.6% of naive CD8, 2% to 2.5% of memory CD4, and approximately 0.4% of memory CD8 clonotypes were shared across several donors. Sampling was limited to blood, and TCR repertoires in tissue likely differ from TCR repertoires in blood. The genetic and exposure-history diversity represented was limited by the small number of donors. Incomplete sequencing was indicated by rarefaction of sorted-subset datasets, despite the large sequencing depth. Based on pairwise subsampling, the degree of clonotype sharing among donors was expected to be affected by sequencing depth.

The CDR3 starts with the cysteine, ends with the phenylalanine, and has 14 residues. The only DNA kept is the CDR3, 42 bases in frame from the first base. The germline V gene yields SNHLY for CDR1 and FYNNEI for CDR2. A distance of 7 bases separates the germline ends of V and J, which lose 1 base and 3 bases respectively. Healthy HIV-negative adults with no recently reported acute infections or vaccinations were included as donors. Only Caucasian adults living in Nashville, Tennessee, USA were represented among the donors. CD4+ T cells were enriched through magnetic negative selection, after which naive cells were positively selected on CD45RA and the remaining negative fraction served as the memory subset. Blood was collected by leukapheresis, and PBMCs were isolated by Ficoll-Histopaque density gradient centrifugation and then cryopreserved in liquid nitrogen vapor phase. Analytical flow cytometry was used to check the purity and quantity of every magnetically sorted T cell population. Each sorted fraction had its genomic DNA isolated and then quantified by UV absorbance on a Nanodrop 2000c.

TCR CDR3 regions were amplified from genomic DNA by multiplex PCR using the deep immunoSEQ assay. For each cell subset, the extracted genomic DNA was distributed evenly across all wells of several immunoSEQ 96-well plates, and each plate served as one replicate. For sorted subsets, about 200 ng genomic DNA, equal to tens of thousands of T cell genomes, was loaded into each replicate PCR. The purified libraries were quantified using a Qubit 3.0 fluorometer, sized with a Bioanalyzer 2100, and then quantified again using the KAPA Library Quantification kit. Each immunoSEQ 96-well plate was sequenced on its own single-read 150-cycle Illumina NextSeq 550 flow cell. Regarding the original processing steps: The immunoSEQ output contained only junctional sequences without quality scores, so filtering could not match that applied to full-length reads. Sequences were annotated with PyIR, a Python wrapper for IgBLAST v1.9, using IMGT germline references to assign V/J genes and CDR3. Any read was removed if the V/J assignment was weak (E-value above 1e-6), the CDR3 was missing, or the read contained stop codons, out-of-frame junctions, or ambiguous translated residues. V3J clonotypes were defined as sequences sharing the same inferred V gene, J gene, and CDR3 amino acid sequence. Percentage overlap between repertoires was calculated by dividing the number of shared unique clonotypes by the size of the smaller repertoire. Three approaches were used to assess repertoire richness: RTK rarefaction, the Chao1 estimator, and Recon v2.1 estimates of unobserved clonotypes. OLGA was used to compute generation probabilities for all TCRbeta clonotypes that the gDNA method yielded from a handful of donors. TCRdb's version of the immuneACCESS table is confined to in-frame rearrangements and falls short of the full clone set. An unresolved V gene accounts for under half of the shortfall where checked; the remainder is of unknown origin. V, J and clone size reflect that table, while D and trimming were determined from the DNA. Counted in this sample were 1.6 million or so clones; roughly 96% of them appeared once. Approximately 1.2% of the sample comes from the top ten.

The chain was built from TRBV2 and TRBJ2-1, with no reliable assignment of the D segment. The sequencing sample was made of naive CD4+ T cells sorted from blood. The cell subset or site label, as the study defines it: CD45RA+ positively selected. The receptor comes from a man aged 25-45 years in good health. Here the CDR3 is given as CASSEDDFYNEQFF. The DNA is as follows: TGTGCCAGCAGTGAAGATGACTTCTACAATGAGCAGTTCTTC.